This TCR beta chain was sequenced during a study of blood T cell repertoires in COVID-19. On the study more broadly: The samples span acute and convalescent COVID-19 from the United States, Italy and Spain. Sources were T cells, B-cell-depleted T cells, or PBMCs; the material itself was cDNA or gDNA.

The ends lost 5 bases at V and 2 bases at J; junction bases unmatched: 3. Germline CDR1 reads SGHTA; CDR2 reads FQGTGA. CDR3 length equals 15 residues. In the original analysis: Estimation of nucleated cell counts relied on the amplification of reference gene primers. Clones were sequenced by immunoSEQ multiplex PCR, and TCRdb holds only the in-frame ones, with some missing. D and trimming were read from the DNA, whereas the V and J calls and clone size are those reported in that table. The repertoire has a few hundred thousand clones, roughly 80% of them found once; the top ten carry about 10%. The chain recombines TRBV7-3 with TRBJ2-1, with 10 bases that match TRBD1. Sequenced material: peripheral blood. This receptor was identified in a man older than 75 with acute or convalescent COVID-19. This CDR3 reads CASSPTGGTYNEQFF. The CDR3 DNA reads as TGTGCCAGCAGCCCGACAGGGGGCACCTACAATGAGCAGTTCTTC.